This entry features one T cell receptor (beta chain) sequence. CDR1 is MNHEY and CDR2 is SVGAGI in the germline V gene. Trimming took off 6 bases at V and 4 bases at J, with 13 bases between the two ends. The CDR3 is 14 amino acids. The sample comes from a study of blood T cell repertoires in COVID-19. In the study overall: Samples of COVID-19 (acute and convalescent) were obtained from the United States, Italy and Spain.

Under the authors' procedure: Estimated nucleated cell counts came from reference gene primer amplification. Produced via immunoSEQ multiplex PCR; TCRdb's table is partial and in-frame only. Clone size and V and J calls were adopted from that table, with D and trimming inferred from the DNA. The table includes a few hundred thousand clones, around four fifths detected once. What was sequenced was peripheral blood. V is TRBV6-5 and J is TRBJ1-3, with a possible D match to TRBD1 (5 bases). This TCR was recovered from a woman of 80 years or more with COVID-19, enrolled during active disease. The CDR3 sequence is CASRPQGGGNTIYF. CDR3 nucleotides: TGTGCCAGCAGGCCGCAGGGAGGGGGAAACACCATATATTTT.